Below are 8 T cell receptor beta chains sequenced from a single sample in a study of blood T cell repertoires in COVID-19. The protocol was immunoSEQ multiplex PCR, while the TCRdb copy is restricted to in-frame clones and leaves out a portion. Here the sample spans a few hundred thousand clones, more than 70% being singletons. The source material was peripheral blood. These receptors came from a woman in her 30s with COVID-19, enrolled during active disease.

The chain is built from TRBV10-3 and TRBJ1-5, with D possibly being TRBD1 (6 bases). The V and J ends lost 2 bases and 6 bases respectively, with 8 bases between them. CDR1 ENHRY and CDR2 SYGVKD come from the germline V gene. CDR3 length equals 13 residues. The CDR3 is CAISEGGSQPQHF. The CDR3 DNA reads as TGTGCCATCAGTGAGGGGGGCTCTCAGCCCCAGCATTTT.

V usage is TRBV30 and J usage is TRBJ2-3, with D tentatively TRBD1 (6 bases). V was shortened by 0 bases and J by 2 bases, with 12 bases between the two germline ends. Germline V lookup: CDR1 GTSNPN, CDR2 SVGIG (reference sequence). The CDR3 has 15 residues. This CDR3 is CAWSVLAGATDTQYF. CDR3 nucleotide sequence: TGTGCCTGGAGTGTATTGGCAGGGGCCACAGATACGCAGTATTTT.

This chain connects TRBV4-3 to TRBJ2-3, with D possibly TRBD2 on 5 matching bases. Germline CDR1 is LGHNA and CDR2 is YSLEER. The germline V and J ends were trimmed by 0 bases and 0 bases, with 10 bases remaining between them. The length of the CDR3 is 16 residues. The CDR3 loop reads CASSQDLRTSTDTQYF. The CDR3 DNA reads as TGCGCCAGCAGCCAAGATCTCCGGACTAGCACAGATACGCAGTATTTT.

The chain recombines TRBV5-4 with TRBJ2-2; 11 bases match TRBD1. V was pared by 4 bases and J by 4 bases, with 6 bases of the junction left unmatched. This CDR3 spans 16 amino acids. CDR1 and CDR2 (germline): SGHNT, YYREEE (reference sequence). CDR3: CASSPRTGGITGELFF. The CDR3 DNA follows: TGTGCCAGCAGCCCAAGGACAGGGGGCATCACCGGGGAGCTGTTTTTT.

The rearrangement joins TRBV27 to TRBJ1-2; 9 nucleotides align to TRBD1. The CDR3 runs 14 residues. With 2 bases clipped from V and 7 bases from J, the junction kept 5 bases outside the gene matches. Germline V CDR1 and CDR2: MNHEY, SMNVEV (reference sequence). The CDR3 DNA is TGTGCCAGCAGTTTAACAGGGGGCTTAGTTGGCTACACCTTC. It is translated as CASSLTGGLVGYTF.

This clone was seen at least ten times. The DNA of the CDR3 is TGTGCCAGCAGCATCAGGACAGGGCCCGGGCATTCACCCCTCCACTTT. Protein sequence: CASSIRTGPGHSPLHF. J is TRBJ1-6 and V is TRBV5-4, with TRBD1 matching over 8 bases. The CDR3 is made up of 16 amino acids. V lost 4 bases and J lost 8; bases outside the gene matches: 11. Germline assignment: CDR1 SGHNT and CDR2 YYREEE (reference sequence).

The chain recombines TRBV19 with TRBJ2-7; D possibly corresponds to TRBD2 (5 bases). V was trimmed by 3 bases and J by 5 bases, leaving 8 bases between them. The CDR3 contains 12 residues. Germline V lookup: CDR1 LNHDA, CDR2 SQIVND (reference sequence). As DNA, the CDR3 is TGTGCCAGTAGTATCGGGATAAACGAGCAGTACTTC. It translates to CASSIGINEQYF.

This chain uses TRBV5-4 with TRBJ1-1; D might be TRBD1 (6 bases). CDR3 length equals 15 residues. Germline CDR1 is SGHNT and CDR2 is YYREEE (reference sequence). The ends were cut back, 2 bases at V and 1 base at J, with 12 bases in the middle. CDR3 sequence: CASSFQQGTNTEAFF. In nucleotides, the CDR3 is TGTGCCAGCAGCTTTCAACAGGGAACGAACACTGAAGCTTTCTTT.